This entry lists 11 T cell receptor beta chains sequenced from one sample in a study of shared clonotypes between healthy human individuals. TCRdb keeps only in-frame clones here, not all; method: immunoSEQ multiplex PCR. The data hold 490,000 or so clones, with around 80% observed a single time. Sequences were obtained from PBMCs. The source is a woman aged 40-49 years in good health. Some clones in this sample may be carry-over from other donors' samples.

In regard to this clone: The same CDR3 is also encoded by other DNA sequences in this sample. This chain's CDR3 is CASSSIGRGNTEAFF. DNA of the CDR3: TGCGCCAGCAGCTCGATCGGACGGGGAAACACTGAAGCTTTCTTT. The rearrangement uses TRBV5-1 and TRBJ1-1; no firm D call. This CDR3 is built from 15 residues. V lost 3 bases to trimming and J lost 2 bases, with 14 bases between them. Germline V gives CDR1 SGHRS, CDR2 YFSETQ.

Details on this clone: In the same sample, other DNA sequences code for this CDR3. The chain carries TRBV2 and TRBJ2-2; D possibly corresponds to TRBD1 (6 bases). CDR3 size: 14 residues. Germline CDR1 reads SNHLY; CDR2 reads FYNNEI. V was cut by 2 bases and J by 5 bases, with 9 bases left in between. This chain's CDR3 is CASSESRGTGELFF. The CDR3 DNA reads TGTGCCAGCAGTGAAAGCAGGGGTACCGGGGAGCTGTTTTTT. Drawing the rest from reference TRBV2 and TRBJ2-2, the complete variable domain is EPEVTQTPSHQVTQMGQEVILRCVPISNHLYFYWYRQILGQKVEFLVSFYNNEISEKSEIFDDQFSVERPDGSNFTLKIRSTKLEDSAMYFCASSESRGTGELFFGEGSRLTVL.

The chain recombines TRBV29-1 with TRBJ2-1; 8 nucleotides agree with TRBD1. V lost 3 bases to trimming and J lost 5 bases; unmatched junction nucleotides: 12. Germline values: CDR1 SQVTM, CDR2 ANQGSEA. The CDR3 sequence is 16 residues long. The CDR3 bases are TGCAGCGTTGAGTCGGACAGGGCCTCAGGGGACAATGAGCAGTTCTTC. Translation: CSVESDRASGDNEQFF.

The chain recombines TRBV28 with TRBJ1-5; 8 nucleotides line up with TRBD1. The V gene's germline CDR1 is MDHEN and CDR2 SYDVKM. The length of the CDR3 is 16 residues. V lost 10 bases and J lost 6; bases outside the gene matches: 17. The CDR3: CATDGQGGGLSQPQHF. CDR3 in DNA: TGTGCCACCGACGGACAGGGCGGAGGTTTAAGTCAGCCCCAGCATTTT. Full variable domain (missing parts from reference TRBV28 and TRBJ1-5): DVKVTQSSRYLVKRTGEKVFLECVQDMDHENMFWYRQDPGLGLRLIYFSYDVKMKEKGDIPEGYSVSREKKERFSLILESASTNQTSMYLCATDGQGGGLSQPQHFGDGTRLSIL.

This clone was seen once. The V gene is TRBV13, the J gene TRBJ2-3, with D possibly being TRBD2 (6 bases). This CDR3 comprises 14 residues. In germline, CDR1 is PRHDT, CDR2 FYEKMQ (reference sequence). Trimming removed 5 bases at V and 2 bases at J, with 11 bases between. DNA for the CDR3: TGTGCCAGCAGCCCCCGACTAGTCACAGATACGCAGTATTTT. This sequence encodes CASSPRLVTDTQYF.

The genes are TRBV5-6 and TRBJ2-5; D is tentatively TRBD1 or TRBD2 (5 bases each). The length of the CDR3 is 13 residues. V was clipped by 0 bases and J by 4 bases, with 7 bases between them. The germline V gene encodes CDR1 SGHDT and CDR2 YYEEEE. As DNA, the CDR3 is TGTGCCAGCAGCTTGGGGGACGGAGAGACCCAGTACTTC. This gives the protein CASSLGDGETQYF. Looking up the rest from reference TRBV5-6 and TRBJ2-5 gives the full variable domain: DAGVTQSPTHLIKTRGQQVTLRCSPKSGHDTVSWYQQALGQGPQFIFQYYEEEERQRGNFPDRFSGHQFPNYSSELNVNALLLGDSALYLCASSLGDGETQYFGPGTRLLVL.

The chain couples TRBV7-2 to TRBJ2-7; perhaps TRBD2 as D (5 bases). The V end was cut by 4 bases, the J end by 3 bases, with 10 bases between. Germline V gene sequence: CDR1 SGHTA, CDR2 FQGNSA. This CDR3 is built from 13 residues. CDR3 in amino acids: CASSWERNYEQYF. In DNA, the CDR3 is TGTGCCAGCAGCTGGGAGCGGAACTACGAGCAGTACTTC.

The V and J genes are TRBV19 and TRBJ2-7; unclear D gene. From germline, CDR1 is LNHDA and CDR2 SQIVND (reference sequence). The V and J ends lost 11 bases and 2 bases respectively, with 7 bases between them. The length of the CDR3 is 10 residues. The CDR3 reads CASGTYEQYF. The CDR3 region has the DNA TGTGCCTCGGGCACCTACGAGCAGTACTTC.

The chain combines TRBV28 with TRBJ2-6; D might be TRBD1 (6 bases). The V end was cut by 7 bases, the J end by 2 bases, with 15 bases between. The CDR3 is 16 residues long. Germline lookup yields CDR1 MDHEN and CDR2 SYDVKM. The CDR3: CASNFQGRAGANVLTF. The CDR3 nucleotides are TGTGCCAGCAATTTCCAGGGGAGAGCTGGGGCCAACGTCCTGACTTTC.

J is TRBJ1-3 and V is TRBV6-1; TRBD1 is a possible D gene (5 bases). Germline V gives CDR1 MNHNS, CDR2 SASEGT. The CDR3 loop spans 15 amino acids. Trimming removed 5 bases at V and 0 bases at J, with 11 bases between. CDR3 sequence (DNA): TGTGCCAGCAGTCGGGACCATCTCTCTGGAAACACCATATATTTT. Its translation: CASSRDHLSGNTIYF.

This chain connects TRBV23-1 to TRBJ1-2; possible D gene TRBD1, 6 bases. TRBV23-1 is noted as an ORF with a role that remains uncertain. This CDR3 has 20 amino acids. V lost 3 bases and J 0 bases, leaving 26 bases between the germline ends. The CDR3 loop is CASSHPIAGLSEGANYGYTF. As DNA, the CDR3 is TGCGCCAGCAGTCACCCCATTGCGGGACTCTCGGAGGGGGCTAACTATGGCTACACCTTC.